This T cell receptor beta chain was observed in a study of human T cells and chemical hapten exposure. Study context: TCR yields per sample varied mostly from small pooled library volume differences.

The CDR3 has 15 residues. Germline CDR1 is MNHEY and CDR2 is SVGEGT. After removal of 6 bases from V and 8 bases from J, the junction contained 10 bases not matched to a gene. General study points: TCRs at a frequency above 1 in 1000 stayed unchanged with DPC sensitization.

This clonotype appeared a few times. The antigen remains unidentified. The library labeled individual cDNA molecules by adding unique molecular identifiers to them. Each CDR3 protein gets one entry after TCRdb re-called the RACE reads with MiXCR. The sample lists tens of thousands of distinct CDR3 sequences; approximately 9.7% were seen once. Noted time point: healthy volunteer bleed at 2 weeks. Blood, whole and unfractionated, served as the source for total RNA extraction. This clonotype originated in a female donor in good health. Some clones in this sample may be carry-over from other donors' samples. Sequencing input: whole blood. The chain links TRBV6-2 or TRBV6-3 to TRBJ1-4; 9 bases are a match to TRBD1. The CDR3 DNA sequence: TGTGCCAGCAGCTCCACGACAGGGGGTTCCGAAAAACTGTTTTTT. Protein: CASSSTTGGSEKLFF.